This T cell receptor beta chain was identified in a study of metastatic and nonmetastatic thyroid tumors. Study at large: The comparison covered peripheral blood and tumor or nodule tissue in malignant and benign thyroid patients.

In the authors' methods: It was from CDR3 differences across clinicopathological groups that a distant-metastasis classifier for papillary thyroid cancer was built. TCRdb re-called clones from the PCR reads using MiXCR. TCRdb assigned the V and J calls; the authors' analysis was not used. The data contain over 11,000 clones, approximately 30% of them singletons. Germline V lookup: CDR1 SGHRS, CDR2 YFSETQ. V lost 4 bases, J lost 4 bases, and 9 bases stayed unmatched. The CDR3 totals 15 residues. This clone is classed as medium-sized. Its antigen is not known. Thyroid surgery took place with no prior treatment in any patient. Overall study findings and caveats: Within blood and tumor, benign nodules reportedly had significantly lower TCR beta diversity than malignant thyroid tumors did.

The chain recombines TRBV5-1 with TRBJ2-7; 9 nucleotides match TRBD1. The sample was tumor tissue. The sequence was collected from a female donor with papillary thyroid cancer or a benign thyroid nodule (not recorded which). Some clones in this sample may be carry-over from other donors' samples. Here the CDR3 DNA reads TGCGCCAGCAGCGTAGCCGGGACAGGGCTGTACGAGCAGTACTTC. Its protein is CASSVAGTGLYEQYF. Variable domain in full (rest from reference TRBV5-1 and TRBJ2-7): KAGVTQTPRYLIKTRGQQVTLSCSPISGHRSVSWYQQTPGQGLQFLFEYFSETQRNKGNFPGRFSGRQFSNSRSEMNVSTLELGDSALYLCASSVAGTGLYEQYFGPGTRLTVT.